This record looks at one TCR beta chain sequence and its context. Which antigen it targets is not known. Qualities for individual bases were not recorded, and no much larger clone is one base off. The sample originates from a study of blood T cell repertoires in COVID-19 (dated by TCRdb to about 2020). Broadly, across the study: Samples covering the acute and convalescent phases of COVID-19 were provided by collaborators in the United States, Italy and Spain. The samples were drawn from two sources: the first 160 participants of the ongoing ImmuneRACE study, and 1,000 to 1,500 subjects contributed by 6 global collaborators. Nearly every sample came with metadata listing a de-identified subject ID, COVID-19 status, age in years and sex. Where available, HLA class I and class II types were obtained from metadata supplied by the sample provider rather than from assay-based typing. The prospective study material was composed of cDNA or gDNA derived from T cells, B-cell-depleted T cells, or PBMCs. The repertoires were made available in a free public database intended to serve as a resource for research on the immune response to SARS-CoV-2. Subjects who had been exposed to COVID-19, were actively infected with it, or had recovered from it provided the deeply sampled blood TCRbeta repertoires that made up the dataset. What the research found in general, with its limitations: The amount of clinical and demographic metadata varied by source and participant and was provided uncurated.

At one collaborating source in Seattle, patients were enrolled during active infection and were followed longitudinally through the course of disease. Whole blood was collected in K2EDTA tubes by collaborating institutions according to the institutions' own protocols. For TCRbeta analysis, collaborators shipped samples in one of three forms: frozen whole blood, isolated PBMCs, or DNA extracted from either of those sample types. The junction shows trimming of 1 base on V and 7 bases on J, plus 5 bases between the germline ends. From its cysteine to its phenylalanine, the CDR3 spans 12 amino acids. Left in the record is the CDR3 DNA by itself, 36 bases read in frame from the first base. CDR1 GTSNPN and CDR2 SVGIG are derived from the germline V gene (reference sequence). The immunoSEQ Assay, a bias-controlled multiplex PCR, was used to amplify TCRbeta CDR3 regions from genomic DNA. As for how the authors treated the data: Within the assay, amplification of reference gene primers was used to estimate how many nucleated cells each sample contained. Sequence reads were collapsed and filtered to measure the absolute abundance of every unique TCRbeta CDR3 rearrangement. For each sample, productive Simpson clonality was calculated as the square root of Simpson's diversity index over productive rearrangements. TCRdb retrieved this table from immuneACCESS and kept in-frame rearrangements only. Not all clones are present; in checked studies, unresolved V genes account for under half, and no reason is known for the remainder. That table is the source of V, J and clone size, and D and trimming were worked out from the DNA. Here the sample has roughly 410,000 clones; approximately 89% occur a single time. Clones ranked in the top ten supply roughly 2% of the sample.

The clonotype comes from an older woman with COVID-19, enrolled during active disease. The rearrangement joined TRBV30 to TRBJ1-6; there is no confident call for the D gene. The specimen sequenced was peripheral blood. The DNA reads as follows: TGTGCCTGGAGTGATCTCAATTCACCCCTCCACTTT. This encodes CAWSDLNSPLHF.